Following are 22 T cell receptor beta chains from one sample sequenced in a study of response to subunit inactivated influenza vaccine. TCRdb re-derived calls from the RT-PCR reads in MiXCR, one entry per CDR3 protein. This repertoire shows hundreds of thousands of distinct CDR3 sequences, 10% to 15% found once; its top ten account for roughly 13%. The source material was PBMCs from blood, sampled more than 35 days after vaccination. These TCRs come from a man between 45 and 60 years old who received an inactivated influenza vaccine.

On this clonotype: Germline and junction disagree at one end, which may indicate a read error. CDR3 region: CSASQHRGDSDEQYF. As DNA, the CDR3 is TGCAGTGCTAGTCAACACAGGGGAGACTCCGACGAGCAGTACTTC. The chain recombines TRBV20-1 with TRBJ2-7; 7 bases align to TRBD1. Germline V gene lookup returns CDR1 DFQATT and CDR2 SNEGSKA (reference sequence). The CDR3 totals 15 residues.

The table lists this clonotype with many counts. The chain joins TRBV29-1 to TRBJ2-1, with a tentative D call TRBD2 (6 bases). The CDR3 spans 17 residues. The V end was cut by 6 bases, the J end by 0 bases, with 21 bases between. The V gene's germline CDR1 is SQVTM and CDR2 ANQGSEA. The CDR3 nucleotides are TGCAGCGTCCCGGGACTCCCGAACATGGGCTCCTACAATGAGCAGTTCTTC. Translating it yields CSVPGLPNMGSYNEQFF.

This clonotype has more than one count but fewer than ten. The V gene is TRBV27, the J gene TRBJ2-2; 7 bases agree with TRBD2. The germline V gene has CDR1 MNHEY and CDR2 SMNVEV (reference sequence). The ends lost 3 bases at V and 4 bases at J; junction bases unmatched: 2. The CDR3 runs to 14 residues. CDR3 sequence: CASSFLAVTGELFF. CDR3 DNA sequence: TGTGCCAGCAGTTTTCTAGCGGTCACCGGGGAGCTGTTTTTT.

The chain combines TRBV18 with TRBJ2-5; the match to TRBD2 covers 12 bases. CDR1 is KGHSH and CDR2 is LQKENI in the germline V gene. The trim removed 3 bases at V and 10 bases at J, leaving 6 bases unmatched. The CDR3 is 14 residues long. CDR3 sequence: CASSPKLAGGDQYF. The CDR3 DNA follows: TGTGCCAGCTCACCGAAACTAGCGGGAGGAGACCAGTACTTC.

The chain has TRBV28 and TRBJ2-5, with 7 nucleotides matching TRBD2. The V and J ends lost 0 bases and 1 base, in that order; junction bases with no gene match: 2. The CDR3 extends over 15 amino acids. Germline-derived CDR1 and CDR2 are MDHEN and SYDVKM. The CDR3 here is CASSLWRESQETQYF. CDR3 in DNA: TGTGCCAGCAGTTTATGGCGGGAGTCCCAAGAGACCCAGTACTTC. Using reference TRBV28 and TRBJ2-5 for the parts outside the CDR3, the full variable domain is DVKVTQSSRYLVKRTGEKVFLECVQDMDHENMFWYRQDPGLGLRLIYFSYDVKMKEKGDIPEGYSVSREKKERFSLILESASTNQTSMYLCASSLWRESQETQYFGPGTRLLVL.

The chain joins TRBV7-7 to TRBJ2-3, with D perhaps TRBD2 (5 bases). CDR1 SSHAT and CDR2 FNYEAQ come from the germline V gene (reference sequence). This CDR3 has 15 residues. Trimming pared 5 bases from V and 3 bases from J, leaving 15 bases between. The chain's CDR3 is CASSPLGSVTDTQYF. DNA of the CDR3: TGTGCCAGCAGCCCACTAGGGAGCGTGACAGATACGCAGTATTTT.

The chain uses TRBV6-2 or TRBV6-3 and TRBJ2-2; the D is unclear. Germline-derived CDR1 and CDR2 are MNHEY and SVGEGT. V lost 0 bases to trimming and J lost 3 bases, with 5 bases between them. This CDR3 is 14 amino acids long. CDR3: CASSYSGYTGELFF. The CDR3 DNA reads as TGTGCCAGCAGTTACTCAGGGTACACCGGGGAGCTGTTTTTT.

This sequence joins TRBV2 and TRBJ1-1; D not resolved. Trimming left V 2 bases short and J 3 bases short, with 13 bases between. Germline assignment: CDR1 SNHLY and CDR2 FYNNEI. This CDR3 comprises 15 residues. The CDR3 protein is CASSELGVEDTEAFF. CDR3 DNA sequence: TGTGCCAGCAGTGAACTGGGAGTAGAGGACACTGAAGCTTTCTTT.

The chain combines TRBV11-2 with TRBJ1-6; D is possibly TRBD1 (5 bases). From germline, CDR1 is SGHAT and CDR2 FQNNGV. This CDR3 spans 18 amino acids. Trimming took 4 bases from V and 2 from J, leaving 18 bases between them. The CDR3 here is CASSSRDGPLPYNSPLHF. DNA of the CDR3: TGTGCCAGCAGCTCCCGGGACGGACCACTTCCCTATAATTCACCCCTCCACTTT. Complete variable domain (other parts from reference TRBV11-2 and TRBJ1-6): EAGVAQSPRYKIIEKRQSVAFWCNPISGHATLYWYQQILGQGPKLLIQFQNNGVVDDSQLPKDRFSAERLKGVDSTLKIQPAKLEDSAVYLCASSSRDGPLPYNSPLHFGNGTRLTVT.

The chain couples TRBV7-9 to TRBJ2-5, with TRBD1 matching 11 bases. From germline, CDR1 is SEHNR and CDR2 FQNEAQ (reference sequence). The V segment lost 5 bases and the J segment 2 bases; nucleotides outside the gene matches: 7. The CDR3 runs to 16 residues. CDR3 sequence reads: CASSLGQGARQETQYF. Written as DNA, the CDR3 is TGTGCCAGCAGCCTTGGACAGGGGGCCAGACAAGAGACCCAGTACTTC. The complete variable domain, with remaining parts taken from reference TRBV7-9 and TRBJ2-5, reads DTGVSQNPRHKITKRGQNVTFRCDPISEHNRLYWYRQTLGQGPEFLTYFQNEAQLEKSRLLSDRFSAERPKGSFSTLEIQRTEQGDSAMYLCASSLGQGARQETQYFGPGTRLLVL.

This chain links TRBV20-1 with TRBJ2-7; weak D call: TRBD2 (5 bases). Germline V gives CDR1 DFQATT, CDR2 SNEGSKA (reference sequence). The CDR3 is made up of 16 amino acids. V was clipped by 0 bases and J by 2 bases, with 17 bases between them. Written as DNA, the CDR3 is TGCAGTGCTAGAGATCCCGGGATAATGCGGACCTACGAGCAGTACTTC. Amino acids: CSARDPGIMRTYEQYF.

As regards this clonotype: An end of the junction does not agree with germline; a read error may underlie this. The chain employs TRBV5-1 and TRBJ2-2; TRBD1 matches 7 bases. The CDR3 totals 15 residues. From germline, CDR1 is SGHRS and CDR2 YFSETQ. CDR3: CASSLEGGADGVLFF. The CDR3 DNA is TGCGCCAGCAGCTTGGAAGGGGGCGCCGACGGGGTGCTGTTTTTT.

V is TRBV6-1 and J is TRBJ2-7; a weak D match, TRBD1 (6 bases). CDR1 is MNHNS and CDR2 is SASEGT in the germline V gene. The V end was cut by 7 bases, the J end by 0 bases, with 16 bases between. The CDR3 loop spans 15 amino acids. The CDR3 region has the DNA TGTGCCAGCAACGATGTAGGGACATCCTCCTACGAGCAGTACTTC. Its translation: CASNDVGTSSYEQYF.

The chain's CDR3 is CASSLALVANEQYF. CDR3 nucleotide sequence: TGCGCCAGCAGCTTGGCCTTAGTTGCGAACGAGCAGTACTTC. The chain combines TRBV5-1 with TRBJ2-7, with D unresolved. The V gene's germline CDR1 is SGHRS and CDR2 YFSETQ. This CDR3 region has 14 residues. Between the trimmed V and J ends, which lost 0 bases and 5 bases, there was a span of 12 bases.

V gene TRBV6-1 combines with J gene TRBJ2-7, with 12 bases lining up with TRBD1. V trimming: 6 bases; J trimming: 6 bases; junction bases outside the gene matches: 12. From germline, CDR1 is MNHNS and CDR2 SASEGT. This CDR3 contains 16 residues. In DNA form, the CDR3 reads TGTGCCAGCAGCCGGACTCCGGGACAGGGGGCCTCCGAGCAGTACTTC. This codes for CASSRTPGQGASEQYF.

This clonotype has more than one count but fewer than ten. The chain carries TRBV7-9 and TRBJ2-4, with a weak D call TRBD1 (6 bases). Trimming removed 5 bases at V and 2 bases at J, with 16 bases between. Germline CDR1 and CDR2: SEHNR and FQNEAQ (reference sequence). The CDR3 runs to 16 residues. DNA for the CDR3: TGTGCCAGCAGCCCAAGAAGGGGGATATCCAAAAACATTCAGTACTTC. This translates into CASSPRRGISKNIQYF.

J is TRBJ2-7 and V is TRBV29-1; 8 bases fit TRBD2. This CDR3 region has 15 residues. CDR1 and CDR2 from the germline V gene are SQVTM and ANQGSEA. With V trimmed by 0 bases and J by 2 bases, 6 bases remained unmatched. The CDR3 here is CSVEDPGGGPYEQYF. The CDR3 coding sequence is TGCAGCGTTGAAGATCCGGGGGGGGGACCCTACGAGCAGTACTTC.

A few counts support this clonotype. This chain uses TRBV9 with TRBJ2-1; D remains unclear. Per germline, CDR1 SGDLS and CDR2 YYNGEE. This CDR3 is built from 16 residues. The V end was cut by 0 bases, the J end by 0 bases, with 10 bases between. For the CDR3, the DNA is TGTGCCAGCAGCGTAGCGGCTACCCTCTCCTACAATGAGCAGTTCTTC. Its translation: CASSVAATLSYNEQFF.

The rearrangement uses TRBV3-1 and TRBJ2-7, with 7 bases fitting TRBD2. Germline trimming cut 1 base from V and 10 bases from J; bases unmatched to any gene: 10. The CDR3 contains 14 residues. Germline values: CDR1 LGHDT, CDR2 YNNKEL (reference sequence). CDR3 nucleotide sequence: TGTGCCAGCAGCCAAGGACTAGCCCTCCTAGGACAGTACTTC. As protein: CASSQGLALLGQYF.

There are many counts of this clonotype. The V call is TRBV20-1, the J call TRBJ2-1; D is undetermined. Germline CDR1 reads DFQATT; CDR2 reads SNEGSKA (reference sequence). V was shortened by 5 bases and J by 7 bases, with 12 bases between the two germline ends. This CDR3 region has 12 residues. The CDR3 sequence: CSACPDGNEQFF. The CDR3 nucleotides are TGCAGTGCTTGTCCCGACGGGAATGAGCAGTTCTTC.

The chain recombines TRBV20-1 with TRBJ2-7; possibly TRBD2 for D (6 bases). There are 14 residues in the CDR3. The germline V gene has CDR1 DFQATT and CDR2 SNEGSKA (reference sequence). Trimming removed 0 bases at V and 2 bases at J, with 11 bases between. The CDR3 protein is CSARDGGRTYEQYF. The CDR3, as DNA: TGCAGTGCTAGAGACGGAGGGAGGACCTACGAGCAGTACTTC.

This rearrangement joins TRBV20-1 to TRBJ1-2; no clear D. CDR3 size: 16 residues. The germline V gene encodes CDR1 DFQATT and CDR2 SNEGSKA (reference sequence). V was pared by 4 bases and J by 7 bases, with 25 bases between. CDR3 DNA: TGCAGTGCTAAGAAGCCCGCAAGACGGGATTATTTTGGCTACACCTTC. Translation: CSAKKPARRDYFGYTF.